The 23 T cell receptor beta chains reported below all come from one sample, sequenced in a study of T cell repertoires in cytomegalovirus infection. TCRdb independently ran MiXCR on the reads; one entry per CDR3 protein. The repertoire holds 900,000 to 950,000 distinct CDR3 sequences, around 30% seen once, with about 14% in the top ten. Antigen specificity for these receptors is unknown. Here the sequenced sample was cultured CD8+ T cells from PBMCs, taken from culture after CMV antigen stimulation. The receptors shown here come from a human donor in good health (CMV status not recorded). Some clones in this sample may be carry-over from other donors' samples.

This sequence joins TRBV12-3 or TRBV12-4 and TRBJ2-3; no clear D. There are 14 residues in the CDR3. The ends were cut back, 4 bases at V and 1 base at J, with 9 bases in the middle. The CDR3 DNA reads TGTGCCAGCAGTTACCGGACGGGCACAGATACGCAGTATTTT. Translating gives CASSYRTGTDTQYF.

This clonotype was counted only a few times. This chain links TRBV27 with TRBJ2-2; possible D gene TRBD1, 6 bases. Germline CDR1 and CDR2: MNHEY and SMNVEV (reference sequence). The V end was cut by 5 bases, the J end by 4 bases, with 14 bases between. This CDR3 is 15 amino acids long. CDR3 nucleotide sequence: TGTGCCAGCAGTCAAACTGACAGGAGCACCGGGGAGCTGTTTTTT. Translating it yields CASSQTDRSTGELFF.

This clonotype has just one count. The chain joins TRBV12-3 or TRBV12-4 to TRBJ2-1; the D gene could be TRBD1 or TRBD2 (6 bases each). CDR3 length: 16 residues. The V end was cut by 2 bases, the J end by 0 bases, with 11 bases between. CDR3 loop: CASSLRGDLSYNEQFF. The DNA of the CDR3 is TGTGCCAGCAGTTTAAGGGGGGACCTCTCCTACAATGAGCAGTTCTTC.

This chain links TRBV4-2 with TRBJ2-3, with D possibly TRBD2 on 5 matching bases. Germline assignment: CDR1 LGHNA and CDR2 YNFKEQ. The CDR3 contains 17 residues. V was cut by 4 bases and J by 2 bases, with 19 bases left in between. CDR3 bases: TGTGCCAGCAGCCTAGGCGTCCAGCGGTTGGTCACAGATACGCAGTATTTT. Translating it yields CASSLGVQRLVTDTQYF.

This clonotype appeared a few times. The chain is built from TRBV6-5 and TRBJ2-5; D perhaps matches TRBD1 (5 bases). Trimming removed 2 bases from V and 0 bases from J, with 13 bases in between. This CDR3 comprises 16 residues. CDR1 is MNHEY, CDR2 SVGAGI, per germline. The CDR3 DNA sequence: TGTGCCAGCAGTTACACTCAGGGTTCCGACCAAGAGACCCAGTACTTC. It translates to CASSYTQGSDQETQYF.

This chain connects TRBV7-6 to TRBJ1-3; weak D call: TRBD1 (5 bases). Looked up from germline, CDR1 is SGHVS and CDR2 is FNYEAQ. The ends were cut back, 1 base at V and 0 bases at J, with 10 bases in the middle. The CDR3 contains 16 residues. The chain's CDR3 is CASSLVTGRSGNTIYF. The DNA of the CDR3 is TGTGCCAGCAGCTTAGTAACAGGCCGCTCTGGAAACACCATATATTTT.

The chain carries TRBV6-6 and TRBJ1-2; possibly TRBD1 for D (5 bases). CDR3 length equals 14 residues. The ends were cut back, 1 base at V and 3 bases at J, with 9 bases in the middle. In germline, CDR1 is MNHNY, CDR2 SVGAGI (reference sequence). CDR3 amino acids: CASSYWGRDYGYTF. CDR3 sequence (DNA): TGTGCCAGCAGTTACTGGGGGAGGGACTATGGCTACACCTTC.

Ten or more counts support this clonotype. This sequence joins TRBV7-2 and TRBJ2-3, with 7 bases that match TRBD2. V lost 2 bases, J lost 5 bases, and 4 bases stayed unmatched. Germline V gene lookup returns CDR1 SGHTA and CDR2 FQGNSA. This CDR3 comprises 14 residues. The CDR3 protein is CASSLLGGGDTQYF. The CDR3 nucleotides are TGTGCCAGCAGCTTATTAGGCGGGGGAGATACGCAGTATTTT.

CDR3 nucleotides: TGTGCCAGCAGCGAAGAGGACAGGGTCATTCCCTACAATGAGCAGTTCTTC. It is translated as CASSEEDRVIPYNEQFF. The V call is TRBV9, the J call TRBJ2-1; 8 nucleotides agree with TRBD1. Trimming took 3 bases from V and 2 from J; bases not matched to a gene: 10. The CDR3 totals 17 residues. Germline-derived CDR1 and CDR2 are SGDLS and YYNGEE.

This clonotype was found a few times. The chain joins TRBV7-6 to TRBJ2-7, with TRBD2 matching 13 bases. CDR1 and CDR2 (germline): SGHVS, FNYEAQ. This CDR3 spans 18 amino acids. The trim removed 1 base at V and 4 bases at J, leaving 10 bases unmatched. As DNA, the CDR3 is TGTGCCAGCAGCTTAGGACCAATACAGGGACTAGCGGGGTACGAGCAGTACGTC. Its protein is CASSLGPIQGLAGYEQYV.

This clonotype was seen more than once but under ten times. The gene calls are TRBV5-1 and TRBJ2-7; perhaps D is TRBD1 or TRBD2 (6 bases each). CDR1 SGHRS and CDR2 YFSETQ come from the germline V gene. Trimming removed 4 bases at V and 3 bases at J, with 17 bases between. The CDR3 length is 15 residues. The CDR3: CASSLRLGGYYEQYF. The CDR3 nucleotides are TGCGCCAGCAGCCTCCGGCTGGGGGGCTACTACGAGCAGTACTTC.

This clonotype occurred a few times. The chain has TRBV2 and TRBJ2-7, with 7 bases matching TRBD1. Germline trimming cut 3 bases from V and 2 bases from J; bases unmatched to any gene: 4. Germline V gives CDR1 SNHLY, CDR2 FYNNEI. This CDR3 comprises 14 residues. The CDR3 nucleotides are TGTGCCAGCAGTGATTCCGGGACAGCCTACGAGCAGTACTTC. As protein: CASSDSGTAYEQYF.

The sample holds a few counts of this clonotype. The V call is TRBV5-1, the J call TRBJ2-4; 8 nucleotides agree with TRBD1. This CDR3 is 14 amino acids long. The ends lost 4 bases at V and 6 bases at J; junction bases unmatched: 6. The germline V gene has CDR1 SGHRS and CDR2 YFSETQ. CDR3 in amino acids: CASSPGQGANIQYF. CDR3 DNA: TGCGCCAGCAGCCCCGGACAGGGCGCAAACATTCAGTACTTC. Using reference TRBV5-1 and TRBJ2-4 for the parts outside the CDR3, the full variable domain is KAGVTQTPRYLIKTRGQQVTLSCSPISGHRSVSWYQQTPGQGLQFLFEYFSETQRNKGNFPGRFSGRQFSNSRSEMNVSTLELGDSALYLCASSPGQGANIQYFGAGTRLSVL.

The chain recombines TRBV7-9 with TRBJ1-2, with D possibly matching TRBD1 (6 bases). The V gene's germline CDR1 is SEHNR and CDR2 FQNEAQ (reference sequence). The CDR3 is made up of 14 amino acids. The V end lost 7 bases, the J end lost 8 bases, and 20 bases lay between the germline ends. The chain's CDR3 is CASIPAGAPWGYTF. In DNA form, the CDR3 reads TGTGCCAGCATCCCCGCGGGGGCCCCTTGGGGCTACACCTTC.

The rearrangement joins TRBV4-1 to TRBJ1-5, with a tentative D call TRBD1 (5 bases). The V and J ends lost 4 bases and 7 bases respectively, with 17 bases between them. CDR3 size: 15 residues. Germline assignment: CDR1 MGHRA and CDR2 YSYEKL. The DNA of the CDR3 is TGCGCCAGCAGCCGCTTTGGGCAGGGAGGCCAGCCCCAGCATTTT. The encoded protein is CASSRFGQGGQPQHF.

The CDR3 loop reads CASPLADEQFF. The CDR3 region has the DNA TGTGCCAGCCCTCTAGCCGATGAGCAGTTCTTC. The J gene is TRBJ2-1, the V gene TRBV2, with D perhaps matching TRBD2 (5 bases). V was clipped by 8 bases and J by 8 bases, with 10 bases between them. Per the germline V gene, CDR1 is SNHLY and CDR2 is FYNNEI. This CDR3 region has 11 residues.

The CDR3: CASSDAGGGSTDTQYF. CDR3 in DNA: TGTGCCAGCAGTGACGCAGGGGGCGGGAGCACAGATACGCAGTATTTT. The genes are TRBV25-1 and TRBJ2-3, with 8 bases identical to TRBD1. The V segment lost 3 bases and the J segment 0 bases; nucleotides outside the gene matches: 5. Germline CDR1 MGHDK, CDR2 SYGVNS. This CDR3 has 16 residues. Full variable domain (remainder filled in from reference TRBV25-1 and TRBJ2-3): EADIYQTPRYLVIGTGKKITLECSQTMGHDKMYWYQQDPGMELHLIHYSYGVNSTEKGDLSSESTVSRIRTEHFPLTLESARPSHTSQYLCASSDAGGGSTDTQYFGPGTRLTVL.

The CDR3 DNA sequence: TGTGCCAGCAGTTCCCTAGCCGACAGGGGGCAGGACACCGGGGAGCTGTTTTTT. The encoded protein is CASSSLADRGQDTGELFF. The chain uses TRBV28 and TRBJ2-2; 10 bases line up with TRBD1. Germline trimming cut 4 bases from V and 3 bases from J; bases unmatched to any gene: 11. This CDR3 comprises 18 residues. Per germline, CDR1 MDHEN and CDR2 SYDVKM.

The V call is TRBV10-3, the J call TRBJ1-2; D ambiguous. The CDR3 spans 12 residues. The ends were cut back, 4 bases at V and 2 bases at J, with 5 bases in the middle. Per the germline V gene, CDR1 is ENHRY and CDR2 is SYGVKD. The CDR3 coding sequence is TGTGCCATCAGTGGTAGGAACTATGGCTACACCTTC. Encoded protein: CAISGRNYGYTF.

The chain is built from TRBV27 and TRBJ2-6, with D hard to call. The germline V gene has CDR1 MNHEY and CDR2 SMNVEV (reference sequence). The CDR3 loop spans 15 amino acids. Trimming stripped 4 bases from V and 0 bases from J, with 7 bases between. The CDR3 is CASSSADSGANVLTF. The CDR3 DNA reads TGTGCCAGCAGTTCCGCAGACTCTGGGGCCAACGTCCTGACTTTC.

The chain couples TRBV5-4 to TRBJ2-1, with TRBD1 identical over 9 bases. The germline V gene encodes CDR1 SGHNT and CDR2 YYREEE (reference sequence). The CDR3 has 16 residues. After removal of 0 bases from V and 2 bases from J, the junction contained 3 bases not matched to a gene. CDR3 sequence: CASSLGDRAPYNEQFF. The CDR3 DNA sequence: TGTGCCAGCAGCTTGGGGGACAGGGCGCCCTACAATGAGCAGTTCTTC.

The rearrangement links TRBV6-2 or TRBV6-3 to TRBJ2-3; the D gene is possibly TRBD2 (6 bases). CDR3 length: 14 amino acids. Germline CDR1 MNHEY, CDR2 SVGEGT. V was cut by 4 bases and J by 5 bases, with 13 bases left in between. The CDR3 coding sequence is TGTGCCAGCAGTTCTTGGAGGGGCGAAGATACGCAGTATTTT. As protein: CASSSWRGEDTQYF.

The chain employs TRBV5-1 and TRBJ2-1; D is unresolved. V was cut by 6 bases and J by 1 base, with 11 bases left in between. CDR1 and CDR2 (germline): SGHRS, YFSETQ. The CDR3 runs 14 residues. This chain's CDR3 is CASTMTGSYNEQFF. CDR3 nucleotides: TGCGCCAGCACAATGACCGGATCCTACAATGAGCAGTTCTTC.